This T cell receptor beta chain is drawn from a study of T cell responses to AZD1222 COVID-19 vaccine (dated by TCRdb to the early 2020s). Notes on the research overall: AZD1222 recipients whose second dose came at about 4 weeks and those whose second dose came at about 12 weeks were combined into one group, since spike-specific TCR depth and breadth did not differ between the two schedules. A total of around 240 trial participants underwent TCR sequencing, of whom about 200 had received two doses of AZD1222 and about 26 had received two doses of the MenACWY control vaccine. Trial participants were enrolled into age subgroups of 18-55, 56-69 and 70-plus years, which contained around 150, 28 and 57 TCR-sequenced participants, respectively. What the work shows at the level of the full study, not this receptor alone: Participants were mostly white British and included more females than males, and it was suggested by the authors that clonal diversity may have been underestimated. Because no day 14 peak-response samples were available, repertoires were characterized only after the peak T cell response. Spike-specific TCR breadth and depth rose significantly after two AZD1222 doses compared with day 0 and with MenACWY recipients. Conclusions about previously exposed vaccinees were limited because only 5 or 6 AZD1222 recipients were SARS-CoV-2 seropositive at baseline. The 56-69-year group was small, and its depth increase did not reach significance, likely because of low power. The vaccine-associated CD4 TCRs covered the entire spike protein, and the dominant responses fell in regions 160-218 and 743-854. Nearly half of unique spike-specific TCRs reportedly recognized epitopes outside regions mutated in the B.1.351 and B.1.1.7 variants.

Concerning this clone itself: The specificity of this receptor is unknown. Base qualities are not provided; no much larger clone lies one nucleotide away.

The CDR3 regions of human TCRbeta chains were analyzed by immunosequencing. Per the authors' processing: Repertoire TCRs were matched against a reference library of SARS-CoV-2-specific TCRs generated with the MIRA antigen-specificity platform. Breadth meant the fraction of unique TCRs that were SARS-CoV-2-associated, whereas depth meant the fraction of total T cells that were SARS-CoV-2-associated. Each spike-specific TCR was assigned to its reactive spike region and to a CD4 or CD8 class using the MIRA data. Log10-transformed breadth and depth values were compared by one-way ANOVA with Sidak's multiple comparisons tests. In TCRdb, the immuneACCESS table is reduced to in-frame sequences with V and J assigned. These tables do not hold every clone; where another copy was compared, an unresolved V gene accounts for under half, and the others remain unexplained. V, J and clone size were drawn from that table, and D and trimming were deduced from the DNA. The sample contains 150,000 or so clones, approximately 88% of them found a single time. Roughly 16% of the sample goes to the ten largest clones.

Read against the paper, the sample's time point label means: baseline before first vaccination. Vaccinee samples came from UK trials COV001 and COV002, including a single-blind randomized controlled phase 2/3 trial of AZD1222 (ChAdOx1 nCoV-19) in healthy adults. For TCRbeta chain sequencing, PBMC samples were collected from trial participants at day 0 and at day 28 after the second dose. V is shortened by 6 bases, J by 5 bases, and the region joining them spans 16 bases. The cysteine opens and the phenylalanine closes a CDR3 of 14 amino acids. Solely the CDR3 DNA is kept, with 42 bases framed from the first base. For CDR1 and CDR2, the germline V gene lists MNHEY and SVGAGI.

Material: peripheral blood, obtained on day 0 of AZD1222 vaccination. This sequence uses TRBV6-5 and TRBJ1-2, and perhaps TRBD1 as D gene, on 6 matching bases. This sequence was found in an adult in good health. The nucleotide sequence is TGTGCCAGCAGGGGGTCAGGGGAGTCTTATGGCTACACCTTC. This translates into CASRGSGESYGYTF.